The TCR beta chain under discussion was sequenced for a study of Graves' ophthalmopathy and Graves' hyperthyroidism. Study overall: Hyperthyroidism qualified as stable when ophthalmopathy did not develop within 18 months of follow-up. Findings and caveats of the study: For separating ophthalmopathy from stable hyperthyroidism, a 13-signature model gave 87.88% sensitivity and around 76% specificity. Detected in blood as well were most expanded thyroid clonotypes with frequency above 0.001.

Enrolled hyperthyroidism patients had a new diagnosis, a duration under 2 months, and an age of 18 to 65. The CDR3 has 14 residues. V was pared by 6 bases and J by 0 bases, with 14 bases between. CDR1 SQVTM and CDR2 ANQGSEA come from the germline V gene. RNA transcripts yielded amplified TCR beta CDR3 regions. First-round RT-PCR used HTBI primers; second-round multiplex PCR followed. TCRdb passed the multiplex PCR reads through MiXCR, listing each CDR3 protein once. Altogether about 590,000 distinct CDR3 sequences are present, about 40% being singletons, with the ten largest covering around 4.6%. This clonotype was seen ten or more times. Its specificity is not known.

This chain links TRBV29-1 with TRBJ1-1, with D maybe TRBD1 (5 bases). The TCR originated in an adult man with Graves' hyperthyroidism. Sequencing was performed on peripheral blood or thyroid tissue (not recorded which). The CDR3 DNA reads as TGCAGCGTGCCTCAGACAGACTTGAACACTGAAGCTTTCTTT. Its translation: CSVPQTDLNTEAFF. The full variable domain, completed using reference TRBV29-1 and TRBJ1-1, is SAVISQKPSRDICQRGTSLTIQCQVDSQVTMMFWYRQQPGQSLTLIATANQGSEATYESGFVIDKFPISRPNLTFSTLTVSNMSPEDSSIYLCSVPQTDLNTEAFFGQGTRLTVV.